A single sample is the source of the 26 T cell receptor beta chains below, sequenced in a study of a mutant IDH1 vaccine in newly diagnosed glioma. Profiled with immunoSEQ multiplex PCR; TCRdb holds only in-frame clones, not every one. In the table there are about 98,000 clones, around nine tenths of which are singletons. Documented time point: baseline, week 1 (first vaccination visit). Specified treatment: pre-vaccination baseline after standard-of-care therapy. This material consisted of PBMCs, taken from a glioma patient treated with radiotherapy, temozolomide or both. All receptors come from a woman aged 45-59 years with glioma.

The rearrangement joins TRBV19 to TRBJ2-7, with 9 bases that match TRBD1. The germline CDR1 and CDR2 sequences are LNHDA and SQIVND (reference sequence). This CDR3 is 14 amino acids long. V shed 6 bases, J shed 5 bases, and the junction held 8 bases outside the gene matches. The DNA for the CDR3 is TGTGCCAGTAGATCAGGACAGGGGCATAACGAGCAGTACTTC. It yields the protein CASRSGQGHNEQYF.

The chain uses TRBV18 and TRBJ1-5, with 7 bases that match TRBD1. The CDR3 extends over 13 amino acids. The V gene end was trimmed by 4 bases and the J gene end by 9 bases; junction bases not matched to a gene: 6. The V gene's germline CDR1 is KGHSH and CDR2 LQKENI. The CDR3 loop reads CASSRDSPGPQHF. The CDR3 nucleotides are TGTGCCAGCTCACGGGACAGCCCGGGGCCCCAGCATTTT.

V usage is TRBV6-1 and J usage is TRBJ2-7; 7 positions match TRBD1. The CDR3 is made up of 12 amino acids. J lost 6 bases, V lost 4 bases, and 3 bases had no gene match. CDR1 is MNHNS, CDR2 SASEGT, per germline. CDR3 amino acids: CASSGQGREQYF. The CDR3 DNA reads as TGTGCCAGCAGTGGACAGGGACGCGAGCAGTACTTC.

There are a few counts of this clone. CDR3 region: CASSLDRVAEAFF. The CDR3, as DNA: TGTGCCAGCAGCCTGGACAGGGTTGCTGAAGCTTTCTTT. The chain uses TRBV2 and TRBJ1-1, with 8 positions matching TRBD1. The CDR3 runs to 13 residues. J gave up 6 bases and V 6 bases, and 6 bases lay outside the gene matches. Germline V gene lookup returns CDR1 SNHLY and CDR2 FYNNEI.

The rearrangement links TRBV27 to TRBJ1-5, with TRBD1 matching 9 bases. The CDR3 contains 15 residues. V trimming: 7 bases; J trimming: 2 bases; junction bases outside the gene matches: 6. Germline V CDR1 and CDR2: MNHEY, SMNVEV (reference sequence). This chain's CDR3 is CASKDGQGRNQPQHF. The CDR3 region has the DNA TGTGCCAGCAAGGATGGACAGGGGCGCAATCAGCCCCAGCATTTT.

V gene TRBV6-4 combines with J gene TRBJ2-3; D is perhaps TRBD1 (5 bases). This CDR3 is built from 15 residues. Per the germline V gene, CDR1 is MRHNA and CDR2 is SNTAGT. The ends were cut back, 0 bases at V and 0 bases at J, with 7 bases in the middle. CDR3 DNA sequence: TGTGCCAGCAGTGACTCGGGGCAGAGCACAGATACGCAGTATTTT. As protein: CASSDSGQSTDTQYF.

This chain uses TRBV6-5 with TRBJ2-7; D perhaps matches TRBD1 (6 bases). V shed 0 bases and J shed 3 bases, with 12 bases lying between them. The CDR3 is 15 residues long. CDR1 is MNHEY and CDR2 is SVGAGI in the germline V gene. The DNA for the CDR3 is TGTGCCAGCAGTTACTCGACAGGTCCGATCTACGAGCAGTACTTC. Translating it yields CASSYSTGPIYEQYF.

This clone has more than one count but fewer than ten. The V call is TRBV28, the J call TRBJ1-5; D perhaps matches TRBD1 (5 bases). The germline CDR1 and CDR2 sequences are MDHEN and SYDVKM. The CDR3 is 15 amino acids. The germline V and J ends were trimmed by 7 bases and 4 bases, with 17 bases remaining between them. The CDR3 sequence: CASNPRGSGNQPQHF. CDR3 nucleotide sequence: TGTGCCAGCAACCCTCGGGGGTCGGGGAATCAGCCCCAGCATTTT.

Only a few counts were recorded for this clone. The chain employs TRBV9 and TRBJ1-1; D perhaps matches TRBD1 (5 bases). From germline, CDR1 is SGDLS and CDR2 YYNGEE. The V gene lost 0 bases and the J gene lost 7 bases, with 13 bases spanning the gap. CDR3 size: 14 residues. DNA of the CDR3: TGTGCCAGCAGCGTAGGTGCGGACAACTATGAAGCTTTCTTT. Its translation is CASSVGADNYEAFF. The complete variable domain, with remaining parts taken from reference TRBV9 and TRBJ1-1, reads DSGVTQTPKHLITATGQRVTLRCSPRSGDLSVYWYQQSLDQGLQFLIQYYNGEERAKGNILERFSAQQFPDLHSELNLSSLELGDSALYFCASSVGADNYEAFFGQGTRLTVV.

The chain employs TRBV9 and TRBJ1-6; D perhaps matches TRBD1 (5 bases). V gave up 2 bases and J gave up 8 bases, with 11 bases separating them. The CDR3 has 14 residues. The germline CDR1 and CDR2 sequences are SGDLS and YYNGEE. CDR3 protein: CASSVAGQDSPLHF. In DNA form, the CDR3 reads TGTGCCAGCAGCGTGGCAGGGCAGGATTCACCCCTCCACTTT. Full variable domain (missing parts from reference TRBV9 and TRBJ1-6): DSGVTQTPKHLITATGQRVTLRCSPRSGDLSVYWYQQSLDQGLQFLIQYYNGEERAKGNILERFSAQQFPDLHSELNLSSLELGDSALYFCASSVAGQDSPLHFGNGTRLTVT.

The V and J genes are TRBV11-1 and TRBJ2-5; no definite D call. The germline V gene has CDR1 SGHAT and CDR2 FQDESV (reference sequence). The CDR3 has 12 residues. V shed 0 bases and J shed 5 bases, with 4 bases lying between them. The CDR3 loop reads CASSLARETQYF. The CDR3, as DNA: TGTGCCAGCAGCTTAGCGCGGGAGACCCAGTACTTC.

The chain couples TRBV6-6 to TRBJ2-7, with 7 positions matching TRBD2. The CDR3 runs 12 residues. From germline, CDR1 is MNHNY and CDR2 SVGAGI (reference sequence). Unmatched junction bases numbered 2, after V lost 5 bases and J lost 4 bases. The CDR3 DNA follows: TGTGCCAGCAGTAGAGCGGGGTACGAGCAGTACTTC. Translation gives CASSRAGYEQYF.

V gene TRBV28 combines with J gene TRBJ2-7, with a weak D call TRBD2 (6 bases). The CDR3 has 14 residues. V dropped 4 bases and J dropped 3 bases, with 13 bases sitting between them. Germline V gene data show CDR1 as MDHEN and CDR2 as SYDVKM. CDR3 protein: CASSSRRARYEQYF. CDR3 DNA sequence: TGTGCCAGCAGTTCCCGGAGGGCCCGCTACGAGCAGTACTTC.

This clone occurred a few times. V is TRBV7-9 and J is TRBJ2-3; 11 nucleotides match TRBD2. With 4 bases clipped from V and 0 bases from J, the junction kept 3 bases outside the gene matches. CDR1 is SEHNR, CDR2 FQNEAQ, per germline (reference sequence). The CDR3 is 16 amino acids. The CDR3 loop is CASSWTSGLSTDTQYF. As DNA, the CDR3 is TGTGCCAGCAGCTGGACTAGCGGGCTTAGCACAGATACGCAGTATTTT.

The chain has TRBV9 and TRBJ2-3; D is tentatively TRBD1 or TRBD2 (7 bases each). V shed 4 bases and J shed 1 base, with 16 bases lying between them. The CDR3 extends over 16 amino acids. The germline V gene has CDR1 SGDLS and CDR2 YYNGEE. The CDR3 DNA reads TGTGCCAGCAGCCCAGGGGGGGGAAGGGGCACAGATACGCAGTATTTT. Protein: CASSPGGGRGTDTQYF.

The J gene is TRBJ2-1, the V gene TRBV12-5, with 8 bases identical to TRBD2. V was pared by 1 base and J by 6 bases, with 8 bases of the junction left unmatched. Germline V gives CDR1 LGHNT, CDR2 FRNRAP. The CDR3 covers 16 residues. The CDR3 sequence is CASGLDHGTRPNEQFF. CDR3 DNA: TGTGCTAGTGGTTTGGACCACGGGACTAGGCCCAATGAGCAGTTCTTC.

V usage is TRBV19 and J usage is TRBJ1-6, with unresolved D. Trimming took 7 bases from V and 8 from J, leaving 15 bases between them. This CDR3 is 14 amino acids long. Germline CDR1 LNHDA, CDR2 SQIVND (reference sequence). CDR3 sequence: CASTWQAADSPLHF. The CDR3, as DNA: TGTGCCAGTACCTGGCAGGCGGCGGATTCACCCCTCCACTTT.

This clone has a single count. The chain recombines TRBV12-5 with TRBJ2-5, with TRBD1 identical over 7 bases. Germline loops: CDR1 LGHNT, CDR2 FRNRAP. The V gene end was trimmed by 1 base and the J gene end by 1 base; junction bases not matched to a gene: 6. There are 16 residues in the CDR3. CDR3 region: CASGLGRGHIQETQYF. DNA of the CDR3: TGTGCTAGTGGTTTGGGAAGGGGGCACATCCAAGAGACCCAGTACTTC.

The chain recombines TRBV19 with TRBJ1-2, with D tentatively TRBD1 (5 bases). CDR1 and CDR2 (germline): LNHDA, SQIVND (reference sequence). Trimming took 3 bases from V and 4 from J, leaving 18 bases between them. The CDR3 sequence is 16 residues long. CDR3 nucleotides: TGTGCCAGTAGTATGAACCGCGGGGACGGTACCTATGGCTACACCTTC. It yields the protein CASSMNRGDGTYGYTF.

The chain has TRBV15 and TRBJ2-5; D is unresolved. V was clipped by 0 bases and J by 4 bases, with 3 bases between them. The germline CDR1 and CDR2 sequences are LNHNV and YYDKDF (reference sequence). This CDR3 is built from 12 residues. This CDR3 reads CATSRDIETQYF. Written as DNA, the CDR3 is TGTGCCACCAGCAGAGATATAGAGACCCAGTACTTC.

V is TRBV19 and J is TRBJ1-1; a weak D match, TRBD1 (6 bases). The V and J ends lost 10 bases and 4 bases respectively, with 13 bases between them. CDR3 length: 12 amino acids. Per germline, CDR1 LNHDA and CDR2 SQIVND (reference sequence). The CDR3 DNA is TGTGCCACCGCAGGGGTAGGCACTGAAGCTTTCTTT. It codes for CATAGVGTEAFF. The whole variable domain, remainder taken from reference TRBV19 and TRBJ1-1, is DGGITQSPKYLFRKEGQNVTLSCEQNLNHDAMYWYRQDPGQGLRLIYYSQIVNDFQKGDIAEGYSVSREKKESFPLTVTSAQKNPTAFYLCATAGVGTEAFFGQGTRLTVV.

The V and J genes are TRBV18 and TRBJ2-1; no firm D call. V lost 6 bases and J lost 9, with 18 bases in between. CDR1 KGHSH and CDR2 LQKENI come from the germline V gene. The CDR3 runs to 14 residues. This CDR3 is CASSPGVAQSEQFF. For the CDR3, the DNA is TGTGCCAGCTCCCCCGGAGTAGCTCAGTCTGAGCAGTTCTTC.

The chain combines TRBV6-1 with TRBJ2-7, with TRBD1 matching over 7 bases. J was trimmed by 2 bases and V by 7 bases; bases with no gene match: 8. The CDR3 contains 14 residues. The germline V gene encodes CDR1 MNHNS and CDR2 SASEGT. The CDR3 loop is CASMVRQGTYEQYF. The CDR3 coding sequence is TGTGCCAGCATGGTGAGACAGGGAACCTACGAGCAGTACTTC.

The chain joins TRBV7-9 to TRBJ1-1; 7 nucleotides agree with TRBD1. V shed 4 bases, J shed 5 bases, and the junction held 10 bases outside the gene matches. This CDR3 is built from 15 residues. The V gene's germline CDR1 is SEHNR and CDR2 FQNEAQ (reference sequence). DNA of the CDR3: TGTGCCAGCAGCTCAGGGGGACACAGGAGGACTGAAGCTTTCTTT. Translation: CASSSGGHRRTEAFF.

The rearrangement links TRBV11-2 to TRBJ1-2; TRBD1 matches 11 bases. Trimming at V came to 4 bases and at J to 2 bases, leaving 0 bases not matched to a gene. The germline V gene encodes CDR1 SGHAT and CDR2 FQNNGV. The CDR3 extends over 14 amino acids. DNA for the CDR3: TGTGCCAGCAGCTGGGACAGGGGGAACTATGGCTACACCTTC. Encoded protein: CASSWDRGNYGYTF.

The chain carries TRBV9 and TRBJ1-3; D remains ambiguous. The CDR3 length is 13 residues. CDR1 SGDLS and CDR2 YYNGEE come from the germline V gene. The V end was cut by 3 bases, the J end by 0 bases, with 4 bases between. The CDR3 sequence: CASSGGSGNTIYF. As DNA, the CDR3 is TGTGCCAGCAGCGGGGGCTCTGGAAACACCATATATTTT.